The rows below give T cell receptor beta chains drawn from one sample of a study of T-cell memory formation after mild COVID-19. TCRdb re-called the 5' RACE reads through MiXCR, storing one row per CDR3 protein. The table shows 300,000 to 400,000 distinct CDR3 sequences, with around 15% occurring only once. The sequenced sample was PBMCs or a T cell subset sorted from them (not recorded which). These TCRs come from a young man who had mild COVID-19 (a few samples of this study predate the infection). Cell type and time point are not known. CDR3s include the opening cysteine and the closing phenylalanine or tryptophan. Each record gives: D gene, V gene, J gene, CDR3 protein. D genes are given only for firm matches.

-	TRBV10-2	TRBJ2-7	CASSRGGGQTSYEQYF
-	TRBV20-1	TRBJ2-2	CSALVPNTGELFF
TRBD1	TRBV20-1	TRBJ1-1	CSASPQAGGYSEAFF
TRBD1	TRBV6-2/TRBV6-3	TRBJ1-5	CASSSDRDEEQPQHF
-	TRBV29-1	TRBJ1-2	CSVDPGTANYGYTF
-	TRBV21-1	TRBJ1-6	CASSLEEGAESPLHF
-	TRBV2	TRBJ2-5	CASKRTVQETQYF
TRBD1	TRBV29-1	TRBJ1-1	CSGGDRVAFF
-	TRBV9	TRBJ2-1	CASSVERSSYNEQFF
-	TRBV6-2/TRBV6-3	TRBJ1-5	CASGQSQPQHF
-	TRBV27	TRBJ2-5	CASSLMPGEETQYF
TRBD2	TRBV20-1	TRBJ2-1	CSASLASGGAAEQFF
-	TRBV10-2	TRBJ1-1	CASSEGRVTEAFF
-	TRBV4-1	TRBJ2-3	CASSSRSFTDTQYF
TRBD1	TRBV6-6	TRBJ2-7	CASSRRTGWSPTYEQYF
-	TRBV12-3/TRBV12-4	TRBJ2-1	CASSLGTTYSYNEQFF
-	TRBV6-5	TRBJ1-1	CASSARVGDTEAFF
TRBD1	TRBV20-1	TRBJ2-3	CRGQGAGDTQYF
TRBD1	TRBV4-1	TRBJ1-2	CASSQGGGGDGYTF
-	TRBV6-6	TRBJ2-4	CASSYLGGGRNIQYF
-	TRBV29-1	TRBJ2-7	CSVEKRRVGGYEQYF
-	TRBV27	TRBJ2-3	CASTSGGPTDTQYF
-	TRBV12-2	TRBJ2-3	CASRTQRASGGDTQYF
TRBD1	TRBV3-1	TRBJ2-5	CASSPLPGTAQETQYF
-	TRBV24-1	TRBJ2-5	CATSSSETQYF
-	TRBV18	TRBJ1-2	CASSPDVRYGYTF
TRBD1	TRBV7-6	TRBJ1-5	CASSSGTVGNQPQHF
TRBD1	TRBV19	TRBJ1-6	CASRTGTGEYSPLHF
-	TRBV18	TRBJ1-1	CASSPMEGLNTEAFF
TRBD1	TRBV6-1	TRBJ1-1	CASEGQGMTEAFF
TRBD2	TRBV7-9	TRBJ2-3	CASSVLAGGPSDTQYF
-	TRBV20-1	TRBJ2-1	CSATPPGYNEQFF
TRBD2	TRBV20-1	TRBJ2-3	CSARVAGGSTDTQYF
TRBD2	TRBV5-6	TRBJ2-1	CASSPSGGTYNEQFF
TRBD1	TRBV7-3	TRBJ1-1	CASSLISGGGEAFF
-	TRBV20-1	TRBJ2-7	CSGTEQGSEQYF
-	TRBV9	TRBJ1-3	CASSVEPGTGNTIYF
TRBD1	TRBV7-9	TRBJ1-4	CASSEDRGFATNEKLFF
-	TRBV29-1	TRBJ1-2	CSVEGTLTSYGYTF
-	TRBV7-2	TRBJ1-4	CASSQTGARDEKLFF
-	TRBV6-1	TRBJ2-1	CASREGGASYNEQFF
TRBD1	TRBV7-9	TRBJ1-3	CASPGQRSSGNTIYF
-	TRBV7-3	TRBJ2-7	CASSLGISYEQYF
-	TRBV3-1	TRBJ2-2	CASSQGLAGELFF
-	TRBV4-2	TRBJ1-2	CASSQDIRTANYGYTF
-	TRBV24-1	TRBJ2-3	CATQPRDTQYF
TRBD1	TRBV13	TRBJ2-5	CASSYYRGQETQYF
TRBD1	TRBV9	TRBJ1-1	CASSVGGDSSEAFF
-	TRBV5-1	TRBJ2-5	CASRGSDGETQYF
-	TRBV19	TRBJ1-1	CASSMYLEPGNTEAFF
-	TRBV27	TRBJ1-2	CASGTYYQGYTF
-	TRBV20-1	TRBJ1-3	CSARDDGGGNTIYF
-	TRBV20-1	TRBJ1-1	CSAREGNTEAFF
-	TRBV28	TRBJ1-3	CASSSGYTIYF